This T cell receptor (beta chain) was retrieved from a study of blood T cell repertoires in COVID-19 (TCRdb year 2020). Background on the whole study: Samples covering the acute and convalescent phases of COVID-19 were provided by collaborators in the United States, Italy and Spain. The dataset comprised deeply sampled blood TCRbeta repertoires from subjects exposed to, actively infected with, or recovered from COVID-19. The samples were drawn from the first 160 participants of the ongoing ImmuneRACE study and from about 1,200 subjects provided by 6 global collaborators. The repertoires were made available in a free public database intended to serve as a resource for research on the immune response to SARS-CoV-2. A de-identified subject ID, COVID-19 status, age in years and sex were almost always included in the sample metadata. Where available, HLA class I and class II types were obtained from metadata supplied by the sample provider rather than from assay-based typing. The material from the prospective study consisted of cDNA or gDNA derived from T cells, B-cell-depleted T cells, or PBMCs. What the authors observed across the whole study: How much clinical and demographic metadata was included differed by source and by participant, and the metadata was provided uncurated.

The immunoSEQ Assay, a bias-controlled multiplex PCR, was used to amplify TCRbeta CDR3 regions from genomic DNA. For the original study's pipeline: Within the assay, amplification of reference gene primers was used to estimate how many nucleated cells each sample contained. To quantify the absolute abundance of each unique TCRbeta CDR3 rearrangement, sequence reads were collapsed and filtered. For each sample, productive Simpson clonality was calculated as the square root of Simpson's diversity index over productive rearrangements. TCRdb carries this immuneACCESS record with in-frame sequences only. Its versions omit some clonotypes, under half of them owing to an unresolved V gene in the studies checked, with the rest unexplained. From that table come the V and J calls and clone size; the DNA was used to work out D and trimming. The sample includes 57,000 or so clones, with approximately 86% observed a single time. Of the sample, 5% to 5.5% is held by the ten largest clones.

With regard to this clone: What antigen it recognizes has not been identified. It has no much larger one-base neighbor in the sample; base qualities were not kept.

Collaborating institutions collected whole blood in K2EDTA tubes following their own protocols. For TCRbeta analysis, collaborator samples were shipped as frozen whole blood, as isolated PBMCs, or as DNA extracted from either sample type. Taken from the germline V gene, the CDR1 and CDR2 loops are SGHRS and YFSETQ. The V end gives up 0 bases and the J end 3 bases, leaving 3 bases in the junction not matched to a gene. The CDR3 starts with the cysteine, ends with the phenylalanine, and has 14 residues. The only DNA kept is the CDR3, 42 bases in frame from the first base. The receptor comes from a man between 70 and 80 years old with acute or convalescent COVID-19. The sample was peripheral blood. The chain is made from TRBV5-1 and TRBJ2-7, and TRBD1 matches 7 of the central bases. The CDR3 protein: CASSLEGAFYEQYF. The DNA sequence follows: TGCGCCAGCAGCTTGGAGGGGGCCTTCTACGAGCAGTACTTC.